The rows below give T cell receptor beta chains drawn from one sample of a study of T cell repertoires in cytomegalovirus infection. Via MiXCR, TCRdb re-called the reads, giving one row per CDR3 protein. Counted here are roughly 180,000 distinct CDR3 sequences, roughly 27% occurring once; the ten biggest clones make up approximately 30%. Sequencing was carried out using PBMCs. Receptors originate from a human donor in good health (CMV status not recorded). Some clones in this sample may be carry-over from other donors' samples. Both conserved end residues are part of each CDR3. Fields, in order: J gene, D gene, V gene, clone size, CDR3 protein, CDR3 DNA. The D gene is left open where the match is weak. Size tells how often a clone was seen (once, few, many) or the class of an expanded clone, and some rows leave it out.

j_gene: TRBJ2-1; d_gene: TRBD1; v_gene: TRBV6-6; abundance: -; CDR3aa: CASGRDRGISEQFF; CDR3nt: TGTGCCAGCGGCAGGGACAGGGGAATTTCTGAGCAGTTCTTC
j_gene: TRBJ2-7; d_gene: TRBD1; v_gene: TRBV7-9; abundance: few; CDR3aa: CASSSDRGEQYF; CDR3nt: TGTGCCAGCAGTTCGGACAGGGGCGAGCAGTACTTC
j_gene: TRBJ2-2; d_gene: -; v_gene: TRBV5-6; abundance: few; CDR3aa: CASRAAGELFF; CDR3nt: TGTGCCAGCAGAGCGGCCGGGGAGCTGTTTTTT
j_gene: TRBJ2-1; d_gene: TRBD2; v_gene: TRBV29-1; abundance: few; CDR3aa: CSGRAGGPHNEQFF; CDR3nt: TGCAGCGGTCGAGCGGGGGGGCCACACAATGAGCAGTTCTTC
j_gene: TRBJ1-1; d_gene: -; v_gene: TRBV7-3; abundance: -; CDR3aa: CASSWTKNTEAFF; CDR3nt: TGTGCCAGCAGCTGGACGAAGAACACTGAAGCTTTCTTT
j_gene: TRBJ2-2; d_gene: TRBD1; v_gene: TRBV3-1; abundance: -; CDR3aa: CASTPRTGTTGELFF; CDR3nt: TGTGCCAGCACCCCCCGGACAGGGACGACCGGGGAGCTGTTTTTT
j_gene: TRBJ2-1; d_gene: -; v_gene: TRBV24-1; abundance: -; CDR3aa: CATSDPSSSYNEQFF; CDR3nt: TGTGCCACCAGTGACCCGTCAAGCTCCTACAATGAGCAGTTCTTC
j_gene: TRBJ2-3; d_gene: -; v_gene: TRBV11-2; abundance: -; CDR3aa: CASSRGSGYTDTQYF; CDR3nt: TGTGCCAGCAGCCGAGGGTCGGGGTACACAGATACGCAGTATTTT
j_gene: TRBJ2-5; d_gene: -; v_gene: TRBV7-3; abundance: -; CDR3aa: CASSLRGRTQETQYF; CDR3nt: TGTGCCAGCAGCTTACGGGGGCGGACCCAAGAGACCCAGTACTTC
j_gene: TRBJ2-3; d_gene: -; v_gene: TRBV12-3/TRBV12-4; abundance: -; CDR3aa: CASSPGTYTDTQYF; CDR3nt: TGTGCCAGCAGTCCCGGGACTTACACAGATACGCAGTATTTT
j_gene: TRBJ1-2; d_gene: -; v_gene: TRBV7-3; abundance: once; CDR3aa: CASSMGIGDNYGYTF; CDR3nt: TGTGCCAGCAGCATGGGCATAGGGGACAACTATGGCTACACCTTC
j_gene: TRBJ1-2; d_gene: -; v_gene: TRBV7-9; abundance: -; CDR3aa: CAISLGGEDYGYTF; CDR3nt: TGTGCCATCAGCTTAGGAGGGGAGGACTATGGCTACACCTTC
j_gene: TRBJ1-5; d_gene: -; v_gene: TRBV2; abundance: few; CDR3aa: CASSEGANQPQHF; CDR3nt: TGTGCCAGCAGTGAGGGGGCGAATCAGCCCCAGCATTTT
j_gene: TRBJ1-1; d_gene: -; v_gene: TRBV7-9; abundance: few; CDR3aa: CASSLPTNTEAFF; CDR3nt: TGTGCCAGCAGCTTGCCCACAAACACTGAAGCTTTCTTT
j_gene: TRBJ2-5; d_gene: TRBD1; v_gene: TRBV7-8; abundance: many; CDR3aa: CASTNSQGSLETQYF; CDR3nt: TGTGCCAGCACCAACTCACAGGGGAGTTTGGAGACCCAGTACTTC
j_gene: TRBJ2-5; d_gene: TRBD1; v_gene: TRBV10-3; abundance: -; CDR3aa: CAISDGRQGFQETQYF; CDR3nt: TGTGCCATCAGTGATGGTCGACAGGGCTTCCAAGAGACCCAGTACTTC
j_gene: TRBJ1-2; d_gene: -; v_gene: TRBV12-3/TRBV12-4; abundance: many; CDR3aa: CASSLRGDGYTF; CDR3nt: TGTGCCAGCAGTTTGAGAGGGGACGGCTACACCTTC
j_gene: TRBJ1-5; d_gene: -; v_gene: TRBV6-1; abundance: few; CDR3aa: CASSIQRGNQPQHF; CDR3nt: TGTGCCAGCAGTATTCAACGGGGCAATCAGCCCCAGCATTTT
j_gene: TRBJ2-7; d_gene: TRBD2; v_gene: TRBV28; abundance: -; CDR3aa: CASSAGGTYEQYF; CDR3nt: TGTGCCAGCAGCGCGGGGGGCACCTACGAGCAGTACTTC
j_gene: TRBJ2-1; d_gene: TRBD2; v_gene: TRBV6-2/TRBV6-3; abundance: -; CDR3aa: CASSRGSSGVEQFF; CDR3nt: TGTGCCAGCAGTAGAGGGTCTAGCGGGGTTGAGCAGTTCTTC
j_gene: TRBJ2-1; d_gene: TRBD2; v_gene: TRBV7-8; abundance: -; CDR3aa: CASSQSSGAYNEQFF; CDR3nt: TGTGCCAGCAGCCAGTCTAGCGGGGCATACAATGAGCAGTTCTTC
j_gene: TRBJ2-7; d_gene: TRBD1; v_gene: TRBV20-1; abundance: few; CDR3aa: CSARSRDRTYEQYF; CDR3nt: TGCAGTGCTAGAAGCCGGGACAGGACCTACGAGCAGTACTTC
j_gene: TRBJ1-2; d_gene: TRBD1; v_gene: TRBV12-3/TRBV12-4; abundance: -; CDR3aa: CASTLRGGYGYTF; CDR3nt: TGTGCCAGCACTCTCAGGGGGGGCTATGGCTACACCTTC
j_gene: TRBJ2-7; d_gene: -; v_gene: TRBV7-3; abundance: few; CDR3aa: CASSSRAGSHEQYF; CDR3nt: TGTGCCAGCAGCTCCCGCGCGGGCAGCCACGAGCAGTACTTC
j_gene: TRBJ1-5; d_gene: -; v_gene: TRBV6-2/TRBV6-3; abundance: -; CDR3aa: CASSHPPSNQPQHF; CDR3nt: TGTGCCAGCAGCCACCCGCCTAGCAATCAGCCCCAGCATTTT
j_gene: TRBJ2-1; d_gene: -; v_gene: TRBV7-6; abundance: -; CDR3aa: CASSLMMGGYNEQFF; CDR3nt: TGTGCCAGCAGCTTAATGATGGGGGGCTACAATGAGCAGTTCTTC
j_gene: TRBJ2-5; d_gene: -; v_gene: TRBV5-1; abundance: -; CDR3aa: CASSLSDFQETQYF; CDR3nt: TGCGCCAGCAGCTTGTCGGACTTCCAAGAGACCCAGTACTTC
j_gene: TRBJ1-1; d_gene: -; v_gene: TRBV11-1; abundance: few; CDR3aa: CASSQSSVIHAEAFF; CDR3nt: TGTGCCAGCAGCCAAAGTTCGGTCATCCACGCTGAAGCTTTCTTT
j_gene: TRBJ1-1; d_gene: -; v_gene: TRBV3-1; abundance: few; CDR3aa: CASSQKVNTEAFF; CDR3nt: TGTGCCAGCAGCCAGAAGGTAAACACTGAAGCTTTCTTT
j_gene: TRBJ2-1; d_gene: -; v_gene: TRBV7-9; abundance: few; CDR3aa: CASSLVNNEQFF; CDR3nt: TGTGCCAGCAGCTTAGTCAACAATGAGCAGTTCTTC
j_gene: TRBJ2-1; d_gene: -; v_gene: TRBV6-2/TRBV6-3; abundance: -; CDR3aa: CASRQGGPPYNEQFF; CDR3nt: TGTGCCAGCAGGCAGGGGGGCCCCCCCTACAATGAGCAGTTCTTC
j_gene: TRBJ2-1; d_gene: -; v_gene: TRBV2; abundance: -; CDR3aa: CASCVQPLDEQFF; CDR3nt: TGTGCCAGCTGCGTTCAACCCTTAGATGAGCAGTTCTTC
j_gene: TRBJ2-7; d_gene: -; v_gene: TRBV5-5; abundance: few; CDR3aa: CASSHPDTYEQYF; CDR3nt: TGTGCCAGCAGCCACCCGGACACTTACGAGCAGTACTTC
j_gene: TRBJ1-1; d_gene: -; v_gene: TRBV7-6; abundance: many; CDR3aa: CASSLRNRGTNTEAFF; CDR3nt: TGTGCCAGCAGCTTGAGGAATAGGGGGACGAACACTGAAGCTTTCTTT
j_gene: TRBJ2-1; d_gene: -; v_gene: TRBV7-9; abundance: -; CDR3aa: CASSTSGIYNEQFF; CDR3nt: TGTGCCAGCAGCACGTCAGGGATCTACAATGAGCAGTTCTTC
j_gene: TRBJ1-4; d_gene: -; v_gene: TRBV5-1; abundance: -; CDR3aa: CASSLDVNEKLFF; CDR3nt: TGCGCCAGCAGCTTGGATGTGAATGAAAAACTGTTTTTT
j_gene: TRBJ1-1; d_gene: -; v_gene: TRBV6-5; abundance: -; CDR3aa: CASSYRDWNTEAFF; CDR3nt: TGTGCCAGCAGTTACCGGGACTGGAACACTGAAGCTTTCTTT
j_gene: TRBJ1-2; d_gene: -; v_gene: TRBV15; abundance: -; CDR3aa: CATSPHRPAGSGYGYTF; CDR3nt: TGTGCCACCAGCCCTCATCGCCCCGCAGGGTCAGGATATGGCTACACCTTC
j_gene: TRBJ2-3; d_gene: -; v_gene: TRBV11-3; abundance: few; CDR3aa: CASSSLRGDTQYF; CDR3nt: TGTGCCAGCAGCTCCCTAAGGGGAGATACGCAGTATTTT
j_gene: TRBJ1-1; d_gene: -; v_gene: TRBV27; abundance: -; CDR3aa: CASSTNAGDLTEAFF; CDR3nt: TGTGCCAGCAGCACCAATGCGGGCGACCTGACTGAAGCTTTCTTT
j_gene: TRBJ2-6; d_gene: TRBD2; v_gene: TRBV6-2/TRBV6-3; abundance: -; CDR3aa: CASSHGLAESGANVLTF; CDR3nt: TGTGCCAGCAGTCACGGACTAGCGGAGTCTGGGGCCAACGTCCTGACTTTC
j_gene: TRBJ1-5; d_gene: TRBD1; v_gene: TRBV12-3/TRBV12-4; abundance: many; CDR3aa: CASSPQTGRDQPQHF; CDR3nt: TGTGCCAGCAGTCCCCAGACAGGGAGGGATCAGCCCCAGCATTTT
j_gene: TRBJ2-7; d_gene: -; v_gene: TRBV20-1; abundance: few; CDR3aa: CSAEGTFVYEQYF; CDR3nt: TGCAGTGCCGAGGGCACTTTTGTCTACGAGCAGTACTTC
j_gene: TRBJ1-1; d_gene: TRBD1; v_gene: TRBV29-1; abundance: many; CDR3aa: CSVRDRVGGTEAFF; CDR3nt: TGCAGCGTTCGGGACAGGGTGGGGGGCACTGAAGCTTTCTTT
j_gene: TRBJ1-1; d_gene: -; v_gene: TRBV18; abundance: -; CDR3aa: CASSMSRGGNTEAFF; CDR3nt: TGTGCCAGCTCAATGAGCCGGGGAGGGAACACTGAAGCTTTCTTT
j_gene: TRBJ1-1; d_gene: TRBD1; v_gene: TRBV27; abundance: -; CDR3aa: CASSYIRQGAPLNPAAFF; CDR3nt: TGTGCCAGCAGTTACATTAGACAGGGGGCCCCCCTCAACCCTGCAGCTTTCTTT
j_gene: TRBJ1-1; d_gene: -; v_gene: TRBV11-1; abundance: few; CDR3aa: CASTLTANTEAFF; CDR3nt: TGTGCCAGCACCTTGACAGCGAACACTGAAGCTTTCTTT
j_gene: TRBJ1-5; d_gene: -; v_gene: TRBV20-1; abundance: -; CDR3aa: CSAQPTGGHSNQPQHF; CDR3nt: TGCAGTGCTCAACCGACCGGGGGGCATAGCAATCAGCCCCAGCATTTT
j_gene: TRBJ1-1; d_gene: -; v_gene: TRBV30; abundance: -; CDR3aa: CAWGGPDRNTEAFF; CDR3nt: TGTGCCTGGGGCGGACCGGACAGGAACACTGAAGCTTTCTTT
j_gene: TRBJ2-6; d_gene: TRBD1; v_gene: TRBV2; abundance: few; CDR3aa: CASSRQGPSGANVLTF; CDR3nt: TGTGCCAGCAGTCGACAGGGACCCTCTGGGGCCAACGTCCTGACTTTC
j_gene: TRBJ1-2; d_gene: -; v_gene: TRBV15; abundance: -; CDR3aa: CATSREDRAYGYTF; CDR3nt: TGTGCCACCAGCAGAGAGGACCGCGCCTATGGCTACACCTTC
j_gene: TRBJ1-2; d_gene: -; v_gene: TRBV28; abundance: many; CDR3aa: CASSARVGYTF; CDR3nt: TGTGCCAGCAGTGCTCGTGTGGGCTACACCTTC
j_gene: TRBJ2-1; d_gene: TRBD1; v_gene: TRBV12-3/TRBV12-4; abundance: -; CDR3aa: CASRIQGADNEQFF; CDR3nt: TGTGCCAGCAGAATACAGGGGGCGGACAATGAGCAGTTCTTC
j_gene: TRBJ2-3; d_gene: -; v_gene: TRBV6-2/TRBV6-3; abundance: -; CDR3aa: CASIRRGAVSSTDTQYF; CDR3nt: TGTGCCAGCATCCGCAGGGGGGCAGTTTCTAGCACAGATACGCAGTATTTT
j_gene: TRBJ1-3; d_gene: -; v_gene: TRBV12-3/TRBV12-4; abundance: many; CDR3aa: CASSLASGNTIYF; CDR3nt: TGTGCCAGCAGTCTGGCCTCTGGAAACACCATATATTTT